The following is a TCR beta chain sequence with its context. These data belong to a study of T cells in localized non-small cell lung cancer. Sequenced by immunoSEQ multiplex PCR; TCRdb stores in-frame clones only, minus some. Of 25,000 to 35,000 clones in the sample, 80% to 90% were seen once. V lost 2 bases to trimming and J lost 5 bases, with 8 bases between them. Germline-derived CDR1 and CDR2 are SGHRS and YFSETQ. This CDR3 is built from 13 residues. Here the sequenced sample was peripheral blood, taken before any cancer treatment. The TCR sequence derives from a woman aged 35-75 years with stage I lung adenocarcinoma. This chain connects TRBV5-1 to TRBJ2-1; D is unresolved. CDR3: CASSFPVNNEQFF. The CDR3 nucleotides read TGCGCCAGCAGCTTTCCGGTGAACAATGAGCAGTTCTTC.